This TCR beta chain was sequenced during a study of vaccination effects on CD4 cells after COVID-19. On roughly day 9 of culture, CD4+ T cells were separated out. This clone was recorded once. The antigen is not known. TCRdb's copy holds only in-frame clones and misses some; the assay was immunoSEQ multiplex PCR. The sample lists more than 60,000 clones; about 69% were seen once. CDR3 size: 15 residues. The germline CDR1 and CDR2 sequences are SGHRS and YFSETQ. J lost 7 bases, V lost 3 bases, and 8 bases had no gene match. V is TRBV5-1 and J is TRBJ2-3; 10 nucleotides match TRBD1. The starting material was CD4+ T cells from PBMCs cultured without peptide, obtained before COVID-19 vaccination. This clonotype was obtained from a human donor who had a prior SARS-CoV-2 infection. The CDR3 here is CASSSGWDRGNTQYF. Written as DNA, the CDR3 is TGCGCCAGCAGCTCGGGCTGGGACAGGGGAAATACGCAGTATTTT. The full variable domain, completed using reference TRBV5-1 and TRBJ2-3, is KAGVTQTPRYLIKTRGQQVTLSCSPISGHRSVSWYQQTPGQGLQFLFEYFSETQRNKGNFPGRFSGRQFSNSRSEMNVSTLELGDSALYLCASSSGWDRGNTQYFGPGTRLTVL.